The clone carrying this T cell receptor (beta chain) was picked up a small number of times. A TCRbeta library incorporating unique molecular identifiers was prepared. Each CDR3 protein is one row after TCRdb ran MiXCR on the PCR reads. The sample holds some 390,000 distinct CDR3 sequences, just over 20% seen once. V shed 2 bases and J shed 3 bases, with 11 bases lying between them. The CDR3 is 14 residues long. This sample was taken from a study of T-cell reconstitution after alpha-beta-depleted transplantation in children. This chain joins TRBV5-7 and TRBJ1-1; no clear D gene. TRBV5-7 is classed as an ORF, of uncertain function. The TCR sequence derives from a human donor who donated a stem cell graft to a child with acute myeloid leukemia. The starting material was PBMCs from the stem cell graft donor, obtained from the stem cell graft. The CDR3 sequence is CASSFGHAYTEAFF. The CDR3 bases are TGTGCCAGCAGCTTCGGGCATGCGTACACTGAAGCTTTCTTT.